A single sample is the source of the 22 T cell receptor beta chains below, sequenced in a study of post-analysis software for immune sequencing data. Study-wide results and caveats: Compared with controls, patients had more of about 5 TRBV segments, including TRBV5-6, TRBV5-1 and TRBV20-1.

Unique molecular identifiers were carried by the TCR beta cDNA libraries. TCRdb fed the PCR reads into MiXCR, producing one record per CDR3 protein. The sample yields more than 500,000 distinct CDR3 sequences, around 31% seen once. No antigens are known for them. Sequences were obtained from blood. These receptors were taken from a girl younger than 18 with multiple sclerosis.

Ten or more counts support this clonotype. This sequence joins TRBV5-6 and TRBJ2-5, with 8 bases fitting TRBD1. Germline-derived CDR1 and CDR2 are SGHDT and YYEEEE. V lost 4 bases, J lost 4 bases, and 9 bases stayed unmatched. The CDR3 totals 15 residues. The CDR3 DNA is TGTGCCAGCAGCCCGGACCAGGGGGCCGGAGAGACCCAGTACTTC. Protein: CASSPDQGAGETQYF.

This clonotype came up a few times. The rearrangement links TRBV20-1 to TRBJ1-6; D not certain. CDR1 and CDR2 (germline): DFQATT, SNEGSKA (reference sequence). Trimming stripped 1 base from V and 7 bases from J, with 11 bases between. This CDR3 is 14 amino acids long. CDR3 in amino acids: CSARGASSNSPLHF. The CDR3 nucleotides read TGCAGTGCTAGAGGGGCGTCTTCCAATTCACCCCTCCACTTT.

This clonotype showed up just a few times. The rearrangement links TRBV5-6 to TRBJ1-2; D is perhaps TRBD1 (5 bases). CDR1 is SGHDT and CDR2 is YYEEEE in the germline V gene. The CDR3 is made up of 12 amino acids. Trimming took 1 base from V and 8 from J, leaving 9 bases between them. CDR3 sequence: CASSLSGPGYTF. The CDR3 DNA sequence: TGTGCCAGCAGCTTGTCGGGACCCGGCTACACCTTC.

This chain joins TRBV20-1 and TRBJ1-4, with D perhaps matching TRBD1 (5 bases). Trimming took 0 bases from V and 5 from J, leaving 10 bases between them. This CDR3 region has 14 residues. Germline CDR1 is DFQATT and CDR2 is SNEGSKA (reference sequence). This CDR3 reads CSARDGGKNEKLFF. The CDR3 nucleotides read TGCAGTGCTAGAGATGGGGGAAAGAATGAAAAACTGTTTTTT.

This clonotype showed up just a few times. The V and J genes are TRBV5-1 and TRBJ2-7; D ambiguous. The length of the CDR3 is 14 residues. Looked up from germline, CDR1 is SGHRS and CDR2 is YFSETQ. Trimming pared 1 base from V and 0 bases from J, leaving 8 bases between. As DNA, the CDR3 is TGCGCCAGCAGCTTGATTAGCAGCTCCTACGAGCAGTACTTC. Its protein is CASSLISSSYEQYF.

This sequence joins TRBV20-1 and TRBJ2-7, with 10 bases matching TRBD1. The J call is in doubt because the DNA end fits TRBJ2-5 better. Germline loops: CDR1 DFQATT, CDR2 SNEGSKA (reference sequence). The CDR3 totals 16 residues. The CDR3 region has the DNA TGCAGTGCTAGCCCTCCGGGACAGGGGACTGGGGAGACCCAGTACTTC. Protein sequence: CSASPPGQGTGETQYF.

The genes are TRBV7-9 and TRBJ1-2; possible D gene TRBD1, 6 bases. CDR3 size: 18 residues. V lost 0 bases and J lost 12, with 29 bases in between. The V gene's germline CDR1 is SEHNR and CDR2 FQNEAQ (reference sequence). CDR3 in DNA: TGTGCCAGCAGCTTAGCGGCCGATCGACCGGGACAAGATATGGCTAACACCTTC. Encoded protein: CASSLAADRPGQDMANTF.

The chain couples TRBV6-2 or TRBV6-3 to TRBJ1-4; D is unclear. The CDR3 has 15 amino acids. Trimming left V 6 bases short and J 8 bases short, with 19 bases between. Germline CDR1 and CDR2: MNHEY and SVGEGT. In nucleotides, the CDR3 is TGTGCCAGCAGCAACAAAAGGGATTTCGGGGAAAAACTGTTTTTT. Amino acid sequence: CASSNKRDFGEKLFF.

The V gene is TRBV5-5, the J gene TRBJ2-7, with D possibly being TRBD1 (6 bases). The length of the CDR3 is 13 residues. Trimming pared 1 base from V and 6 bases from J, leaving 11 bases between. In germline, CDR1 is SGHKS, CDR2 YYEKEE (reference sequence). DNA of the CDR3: TGTGCCAGCAGCTTGAAACAGGGCGGCGAGCAGTACTTC. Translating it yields CASSLKQGGEQYF.

CDR3 in DNA: TGTGCCAGCAGTTTACTGGTGGACAGAAAACTGTTTTTT. Translated, it gives CASSLLVDRKLFF. The V gene is TRBV12-3 or TRBV12-4, the J gene TRBJ1-4; weak D call: TRBD1 (6 bases). The CDR3 extends over 13 amino acids. The V end was cut by 2 bases, the J end by 10 bases, with 11 bases between.

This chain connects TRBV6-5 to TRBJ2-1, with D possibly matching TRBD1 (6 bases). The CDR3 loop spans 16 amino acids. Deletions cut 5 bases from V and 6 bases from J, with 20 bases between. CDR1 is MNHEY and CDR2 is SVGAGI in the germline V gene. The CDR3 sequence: CASSHFGTPSSNEQFF. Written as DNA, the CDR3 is TGTGCCAGCAGTCACTTTGGGACACCCTCGAGCAATGAGCAGTTCTTC.

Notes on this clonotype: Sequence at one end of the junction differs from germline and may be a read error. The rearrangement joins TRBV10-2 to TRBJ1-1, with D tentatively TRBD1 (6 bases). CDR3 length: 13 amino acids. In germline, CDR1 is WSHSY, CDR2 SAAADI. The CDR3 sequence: CASRDSANTEAFF. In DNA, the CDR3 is TGCGCCAGCAGGGACAGCGCGAACACTGAAGCTTTTTTT.

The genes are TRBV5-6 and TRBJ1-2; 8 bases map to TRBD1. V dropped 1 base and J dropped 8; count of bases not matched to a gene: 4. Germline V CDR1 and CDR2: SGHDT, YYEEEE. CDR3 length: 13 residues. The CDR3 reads CASSLMQGAGYTF. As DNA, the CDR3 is TGTGCCAGCAGCTTGATGCAGGGGGCCGGCTACACCTTC.

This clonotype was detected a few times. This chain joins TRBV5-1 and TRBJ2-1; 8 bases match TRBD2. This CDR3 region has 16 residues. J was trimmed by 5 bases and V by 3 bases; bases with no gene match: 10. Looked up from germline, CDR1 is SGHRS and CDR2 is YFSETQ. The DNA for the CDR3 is TGCGCCAGCAGCTACCGGGGGGGCGTCGGTCACAATGAGCAGTTCTTC. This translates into CASSYRGGVGHNEQFF.

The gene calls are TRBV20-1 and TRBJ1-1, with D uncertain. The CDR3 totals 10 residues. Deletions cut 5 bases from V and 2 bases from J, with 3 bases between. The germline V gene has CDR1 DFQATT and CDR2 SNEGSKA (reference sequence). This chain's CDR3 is CSAVNTEAFF. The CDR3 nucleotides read TGCAGTGCTGTTAACACTGAAGCTTTCTTT.

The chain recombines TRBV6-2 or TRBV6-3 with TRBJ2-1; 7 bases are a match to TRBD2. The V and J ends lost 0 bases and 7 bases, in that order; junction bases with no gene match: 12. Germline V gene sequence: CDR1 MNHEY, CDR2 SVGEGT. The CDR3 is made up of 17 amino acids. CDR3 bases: TGTGCCAGCAGTTACTCGGTAGCGGGTCGCACTCGGAATGAGCAGTTCTTC. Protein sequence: CASSYSVAGRTRNEQFF.

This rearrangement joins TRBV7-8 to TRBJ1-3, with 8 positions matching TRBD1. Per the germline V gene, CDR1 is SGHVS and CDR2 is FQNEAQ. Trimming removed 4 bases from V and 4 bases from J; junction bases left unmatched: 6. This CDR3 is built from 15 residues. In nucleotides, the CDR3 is TGTGCCAGCAGCTCGACAGGGGAGTCCGGAAACACCATATATTTT. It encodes CASSSTGESGNTIYF.

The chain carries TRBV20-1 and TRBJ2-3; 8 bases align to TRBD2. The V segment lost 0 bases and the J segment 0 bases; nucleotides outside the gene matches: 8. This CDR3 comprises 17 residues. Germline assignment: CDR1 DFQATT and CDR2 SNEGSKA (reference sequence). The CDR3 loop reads CSARDPTSGSSTDTQYF. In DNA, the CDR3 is TGCAGTGCTAGAGACCCTACTAGCGGATCGAGCACAGATACGCAGTATTTT.

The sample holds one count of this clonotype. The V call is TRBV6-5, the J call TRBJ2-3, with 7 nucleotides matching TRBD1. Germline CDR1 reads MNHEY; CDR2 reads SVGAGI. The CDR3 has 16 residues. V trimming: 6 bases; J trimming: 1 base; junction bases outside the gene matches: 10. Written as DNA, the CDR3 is TGTGCCAGCAGCCAAGCTACCGGACAGGGCACAGATACGCAGTATTTT. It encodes CASSQATGQGTDTQYF.

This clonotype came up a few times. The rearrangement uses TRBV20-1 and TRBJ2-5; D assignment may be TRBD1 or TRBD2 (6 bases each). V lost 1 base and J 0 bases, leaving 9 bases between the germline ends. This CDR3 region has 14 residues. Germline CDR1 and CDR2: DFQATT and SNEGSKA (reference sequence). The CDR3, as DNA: TGCAGTGCTAGAGCGGGGGCCAACCAAGAGACCCAGTACTTC. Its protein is CSARAGANQETQYF.

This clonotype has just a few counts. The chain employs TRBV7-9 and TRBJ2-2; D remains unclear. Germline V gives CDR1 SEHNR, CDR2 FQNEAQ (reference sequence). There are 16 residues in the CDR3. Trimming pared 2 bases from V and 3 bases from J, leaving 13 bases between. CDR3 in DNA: TGTGCCAGCAGCTTACGGACCTTTAGGGACACCGGGGAGCTGTTTTTT. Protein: CASSLRTFRDTGELFF.

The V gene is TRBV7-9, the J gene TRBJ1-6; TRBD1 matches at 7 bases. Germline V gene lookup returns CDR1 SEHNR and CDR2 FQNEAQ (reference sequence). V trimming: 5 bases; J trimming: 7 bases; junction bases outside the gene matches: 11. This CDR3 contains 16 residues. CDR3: CASSETGTAPNSPLHF. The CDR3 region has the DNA TGTGCCAGCAGCGAGACCGGGACAGCCCCAAATTCACCCCTCCACTTT. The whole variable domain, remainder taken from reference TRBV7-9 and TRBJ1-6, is DTGVSQNPRHKITKRGQNVTFRCDPISEHNRLYWYRQTLGQGPEFLTYFQNEAQLEKSRLLSDRFSAERPKGSFSTLEIQRTEQGDSAMYLCASSETGTAPNSPLHFGNGTRLTVT.